One sample yielded the 10 T cell receptor beta chains listed below, sequenced in a study of human T cells and chemical hapten exposure. TCRdb re-called the RACE reads through MiXCR, storing one row per CDR3 protein. The data hold roughly 180,000 distinct CDR3 sequences, with about 14% observed a single time. As to time point: patch test 1, 2 weeks after DPC sensitization. Documented treatment: therapeutic diphenylcyclopropenone sensitization with weekly scalp DPC. The sequenced sample was whole blood, obtained in connection with sensitization to the hapten diphenylcyclopropenone (DPC). The receptors stem from a woman aged 25-40 years with alopecia areata. Some clones in this sample may be carry-over from other donors' samples.

This clonotype was seen only a few times. This sequence joins TRBV30 and TRBJ2-7; D gene unclear. Germline V gene data show CDR1 as GTSNPN and CDR2 as SVGIG (reference sequence). V was cut by 4 bases and J by 3 bases, with 7 bases left in between. CDR3 length: 11 amino acids. The CDR3 region is CAWTLDYEQYF. The CDR3 nucleotides are TGTGCCTGGACACTCGACTACGAGCAGTACTTC.

The V call is TRBV28, the J call TRBJ2-7, with D perhaps given as TRBD1 or TRBD2 (6 bases each). This CDR3 spans 15 amino acids. V shed 6 bases and J shed 3 bases, with 18 bases lying between them. Germline loops: CDR1 MDHEN, CDR2 SYDVKM. The CDR3 DNA reads TGTGCCAGCAGGATCGGTTCGGGGGCCTACTACGAGCAGTACTTC. This gives the protein CASRIGSGAYYEQYF.

This clonotype was counted only a few times. V is TRBV16 and J is TRBJ1-2, with unresolved D. The CDR3 contains 13 residues. The ends were cut back, 4 bases at V and 4 bases at J, with 10 bases in the middle. Germline V gene sequence: CDR1 KGHSY, CDR2 FQNENV. CDR3 nucleotide sequence: TGTGCCAGCAGCCTTGACACCTTCTATGGCTACACCTTC. As protein: CASSLDTFYGYTF.

A few counts support this clonotype. The rearrangement uses TRBV7-9 and TRBJ1-5; D is uncertain. The CDR3 runs 16 residues. The V and J ends lost 4 bases and 0 bases respectively, with 13 bases between them. Germline assignment: CDR1 SEHNR and CDR2 FQNEAQ (reference sequence). DNA of the CDR3: TGTGCCAGCAGCTCGCCTGGGAATTATAGCAATCAGCCCCAGCATTTT. Amino acids: CASSSPGNYSNQPQHF.

In this sample, this clonotype turned up many times. The V and J genes are TRBV9 and TRBJ1-4; 7 positions match TRBD1. Germline loops: CDR1 SGDLS, CDR2 YYNGEE. CDR3 length equals 15 residues. Trimming removed 4 bases from V and 8 bases from J; junction bases left unmatched: 11. In DNA, the CDR3 is TGTGCCAGCAGCCGTTACAGGGGTGTTGGGGAAAAACTGTTTTTT. It translates to CASSRYRGVGEKLFF.

The J gene is TRBJ2-7, the V gene TRBV20-1, with D possibly called TRBD1 or TRBD2 (5 bases each). V gave up 6 bases and J gave up 6 bases, with 21 bases separating them. The CDR3 runs 14 residues. CDR1 and CDR2 (germline): DFQATT, SNEGSKA (reference sequence). CDR3 sequence: CSASKGDVLAEQYF. The CDR3 bases are TGCAGTGCATCGAAAGGGGACGTTTTGGCCGAGCAGTACTTC.

The V gene is TRBV2, the J gene TRBJ1-6; D ambiguous. The length of the CDR3 is 15 residues. Germline assignment: CDR1 SNHLY and CDR2 FYNNEI. V was clipped by 8 bases and J by 7 bases, with 18 bases between them. The CDR3 spells CASERQVTLNSPLHF. CDR3 DNA sequence: TGTGCCAGCGAAAGGCAGGTTACCTTGAATTCACCCCTCCACTTT.

This clonotype was counted a few times. CDR3 sequence reads: CSASGLSLPSGEQYF. DNA for the CDR3: TGCAGTGCTAGTGGCCTGAGCCTGCCTTCGGGGGAGCAGTACTTC. The chain has TRBV20-1 and TRBJ2-7, with D maybe TRBD2 (5 bases). The CDR3 loop spans 15 amino acids. Germline-derived CDR1 and CDR2 are DFQATT and SNEGSKA (reference sequence). The V gene lost 3 bases and the J gene lost 7 bases, with 22 bases spanning the gap.

This clonotype has just a few counts. This rearrangement joins TRBV29-1 to TRBJ1-6; 8 nucleotides align to TRBD1. Germline assignment: CDR1 SQVTM and CDR2 ANQGSEA. This CDR3 is 13 amino acids long. Unmatched junction bases numbered 9, after V lost 6 bases and J lost 11 bases. CDR3 in DNA: TGCAGCGTGGGGACCGGGACAGGTACACCCCTCCACTTT. Encoded protein: CSVGTGTGTPLHF.

The V call is TRBV4-3, the J call TRBJ1-6; no reliable D call. The CDR3 spans 14 residues. Trimming shortened V by 4 bases and J by 13 bases, and 17 bases separated the two germline ends. CDR1 and CDR2 (germline): LGHNA, YSLEER. CDR3 loop: CASSPSRERAPLHF. CDR3 sequence (DNA): TGCGCCAGCAGCCCATCTAGGGAGAGGGCCCCCCTCCACTTT.